Presented here are 23 T cell receptor beta chains from one specimen sequenced in a study of blood T cell repertoires in COVID-19. Some clones are missing from TCRdb's copy, which holds only in-frame ones; the method was immunoSEQ multiplex PCR. In the table there are about 110,000 clones, 85% to 90% of which are singletons. The sequenced sample consisted of peripheral blood. The receptors were sampled from a human donor in a cohort sampled during active COVID-19.

This sequence joins TRBV5-1 and TRBJ2-1; no definite D call. Germline-derived CDR1 and CDR2 are SGHRS and YFSETQ. The CDR3 extends over 15 amino acids. Trimming left V 5 bases short and J 7 bases short, with 19 bases between. This chain's CDR3 is CASSRPDTVGNEQFF. CDR3 nucleotide sequence: TGCGCCAGCAGTCGCCCAGACACGGTTGGGAATGAGCAGTTCTTC. The complete variable domain, with remaining parts taken from reference TRBV5-1 and TRBJ2-1, reads KAGVTQTPRYLIKTRGQQVTLSCSPISGHRSVSWYQQTPGQGLQFLFEYFSETQRNKGNFPGRFSGRQFSNSRSEMNVSTLELGDSALYLCASSRPDTVGNEQFFGPGTRLTVL.

The genes are TRBV6-5 and TRBJ1-5; the match to TRBD1 covers 9 bases. The CDR3 sequence is 14 residues long. The V segment lost 4 bases and the J segment 2 bases; nucleotides outside the gene matches: 0. From germline, CDR1 is MNHEY and CDR2 SVGAGI. The CDR3 coding sequence is TGTGCCAGCAGTTGGACAGGGGGCAATCAGCCCCAGCATTTT. This codes for CASSWTGGNQPQHF.

The J gene is TRBJ2-2, the V gene TRBV7-6; the match to TRBD1 covers 8 bases. The ends lost 5 bases at V and 1 base at J; junction bases unmatched: 3. Germline V gene lookup returns CDR1 SGHVS and CDR2 FNYEAQ. The CDR3 has 15 amino acids. The CDR3 nucleotides read TGTGCCAGCAGCCCGGGGACAGGGAACACCGGGGAGCTGTTTTTT. Protein product: CASSPGTGNTGELFF.

For this clone: Other DNA sequences in this specimen translate into the identical CDR3. This chain joins TRBV5-1 and TRBJ1-3; D may be TRBD1 (5 bases). The germline V and J ends were trimmed by 4 bases and 3 bases, with 11 bases remaining between them. The CDR3 runs to 14 residues. Germline V lookup: CDR1 SGHRS, CDR2 YFSETQ. CDR3: CASSLAGYGNTIYF. The CDR3 DNA is TGCGCCAGCAGCCTTGCAGGGTATGGAAACACCATATATTTT.

The chain joins TRBV9 to TRBJ1-2; unclear D gene. This CDR3 comprises 16 residues. V was clipped by 4 bases and J by 7 bases, with 23 bases between them. In germline, CDR1 is SGDLS, CDR2 YYNGEE. This CDR3 is CASSPQSGPWNVGYTF. The CDR3 DNA reads as TGTGCCAGCAGCCCACAATCTGGGCCATGGAATGTTGGCTACACCTTC.

The J gene is TRBJ1-4, the V gene TRBV9, with D hard to call. The germline V gene has CDR1 SGDLS and CDR2 YYNGEE. This CDR3 contains 15 residues. V lost 0 bases to trimming and J lost 7 bases, with 13 bases between them. CDR3 DNA: TGTGCCAGCAGCGTAGTGGAGGGCTGGGGTGAAAAACTGTTTTTT. It is translated as CASSVVEGWGEKLFF.

This clone was seen just once. This chain joins TRBV7-9 and TRBJ1-5; a weak D match, TRBD1 (5 bases). V lost 4 bases and J 4 bases, leaving 11 bases between the germline ends. The CDR3 length is 14 residues. Per germline, CDR1 SEHNR and CDR2 FQNEAQ (reference sequence). The CDR3 reads CASSSTPGNQPQHF. The DNA of the CDR3 is TGTGCCAGCAGCTCCACCCCAGGGAATCAGCCCCAGCATTTT.

The chain combines TRBV19 with TRBJ2-3; 9 positions match TRBD2. The CDR3 spans 14 residues. CDR1 and CDR2 (germline): LNHDA, SQIVND (reference sequence). The trim removed 7 bases at V and 0 bases at J, leaving 2 bases unmatched. The CDR3 DNA is TGTGCCAGTACCACTAGCGGGAGCACAGATACGCAGTATTTT. The encoded protein is CASTTSGSTDTQYF.

The chain recombines TRBV5-1 with TRBJ2-5; 13 positions agree with TRBD2. CDR3 size: 17 residues. Trimming removed 4 bases from V and 1 base from J; junction bases left unmatched: 7. Looked up from germline, CDR1 is SGHRS and CDR2 is YFSETQ. The CDR3 is CASSPGTSGALQETQYF. The CDR3 DNA reads TGCGCCAGCAGCCCCGGGACTAGCGGGGCGCTCCAAGAGACCCAGTACTTC.

This clone was detected a few times. The same CDR3 arises from other DNA sequences in this sample as well. The rearrangement links TRBV9 to TRBJ1-3; no firm D call. V dropped 0 bases and J dropped 0 bases, with 4 bases sitting between them. CDR1 and CDR2 from the germline V gene are SGDLS and YYNGEE. This CDR3 spans 14 amino acids. CDR3 in amino acids: CASSVGSSGNTIYF. In DNA, the CDR3 is TGTGCCAGCAGCGTAGGGAGCTCTGGAAACACCATATATTTT.

The chain recombines TRBV5-5 with TRBJ2-5; 10 bases are shared with TRBD1. Germline trimming cut 2 bases from V and 2 bases from J; bases unmatched to any gene: 3. The CDR3 totals 15 residues. The V gene's germline CDR1 is SGHKS and CDR2 YYEKEE (reference sequence). This CDR3 reads CASSFWTGGQETQYF. CDR3 DNA: TGTGCCAGCAGCTTCTGGACAGGGGGTCAAGAGACCCAGTACTTC. Using reference TRBV5-5 and TRBJ2-5 for the parts outside the CDR3, the full variable domain is DAGVTQSPTHLIKTRGQQVTLRCSPISGHKSVSWYQQVLGQGPQFIFQYYEKEERGRGNFPDRFSARQFPNYSSELNVNALLLGDSALYLCASSFWTGGQETQYFGPGTRLLVL.

The J gene is TRBJ1-1, the V gene TRBV12-3 or TRBV12-4; no definite D call. The CDR3 loop spans 13 amino acids. Trimming pared 8 bases from V and 1 base from J, leaving 11 bases between. CDR3 amino acids: CASSRRGNTEAFF. CDR3 bases: TGTGCCAGCTCCCGGCGGGGGAACACTGAAGCTTTCTTT.

This chain joins TRBV27 and TRBJ2-6; D is undetermined. The CDR3 covers 15 residues. Germline V gene data show CDR1 as MNHEY and CDR2 as SMNVEV (reference sequence). Trimming shortened V by 4 bases and J by 4 bases, and 11 bases separated the two germline ends. DNA for the CDR3: TGTGCCAGCAGTTCTAGATCAACCGGGGCCAACGTCCTGACTTTC. It encodes CASSSRSTGANVLTF.

This clone has a single count. This sequence joins TRBV19 and TRBJ1-3; 7 nucleotides line up with TRBD1. The CDR3 is 13 residues long. Germline CDR1 is LNHDA and CDR2 is SQIVND (reference sequence). J lost 1 base, V lost 8 bases, and 2 bases had no gene match. DNA for the CDR3: TGTGCCAGTGGGGGACAGTCTGGAAACACCATATATTTT. Translated, it gives CASGGQSGNTIYF.

The rearrangement uses TRBV9 and TRBJ2-7; D gene ambiguous. From germline, CDR1 is SGDLS and CDR2 YYNGEE. This CDR3 contains 12 residues. V was clipped by 2 bases and J by 6 bases, with 9 bases between them. The CDR3 sequence: CASSVPPGEQYF. The CDR3 DNA follows: TGTGCCAGCAGCGTCCCCCCGGGCGAGCAGTACTTC.

The rearrangement joins TRBV28 to TRBJ2-7, with a tentative D call TRBD1 (5 bases). The CDR3 is made up of 14 amino acids. V gave up 0 bases and J gave up 6 bases, with 12 bases separating them. Germline V gene sequence: CDR1 MDHEN, CDR2 SYDVKM. CDR3 DNA: TGTGCCAGCAGTTTATGGGTTCAAGGGGCCGAGCAGTACTTC. Protein sequence: CASSLWVQGAEQYF.

The chain is built from TRBV7-3 and TRBJ2-3; the D gene is possibly TRBD2 (6 bases). This CDR3 is built from 14 residues. Germline lookup yields CDR1 SGHTA and CDR2 FQGTGA. Trimming cost V 4 bases and J 6 bases, with 14 bases left between them. The CDR3 DNA sequence: TGTGCCAGCAGCTCTGGGGGGACCCTGGATACGCAGTATTTT. Translation: CASSSGGTLDTQYF. Looking up the rest from reference TRBV7-3 and TRBJ2-3 gives the full variable domain: GAGVSQTPSNKVTEKGKYVELRCDPISGHTALYWYRQSLGQGPEFLIYFQGTGAADDSGLPNDRFFAVRPEGSVSTLKIQRTERGDSAVYLCASSSGGTLDTQYFGPGTRLTVL.

The CDR3 DNA reads as TGTGCCAGCAGCTTAGCAGCGGCCAACGTCCTGACTTTC. Protein: CASSLAAANVLTF. The rearrangement joins TRBV7-9 to TRBJ2-6; D is uncertain. The CDR3 is made up of 13 amino acids. Trimming removed 0 bases at V and 6 bases at J, with 3 bases between. The germline CDR1 and CDR2 sequences are SEHNR and FQNEAQ (reference sequence).

The rearrangement joins TRBV27 to TRBJ2-7; 10 nucleotides match TRBD2. The CDR3 contains 16 residues. V shed 5 bases and J 3 bases; nucleotides not matched to a gene: 10. The germline CDR1 and CDR2 sequences are MNHEY and SMNVEV (reference sequence). This CDR3 is CASSPITGTSVYEQYF. In nucleotides, the CDR3 is TGTGCCAGCAGTCCCATTACCGGGACTAGCGTCTACGAGCAGTACTTC.

This rearrangement joins TRBV7-3 to TRBJ1-2; D is ambiguous. Germline values: CDR1 SGHTA, CDR2 FQGTGA. V gave up 0 bases and J gave up 8 bases, with 7 bases separating them. This CDR3 spans 12 amino acids. In DNA form, the CDR3 reads TGTGCCAGCAGCTTAACCCCCTCCGGCTACACCTTC. Translating it yields CASSLTPSGYTF.

The chain uses TRBV24-1 and TRBJ2-3, with a weak D call TRBD1 (5 bases). The CDR3 spans 15 residues. Trimming took 10 bases from V and 2 from J, leaving 18 bases between them. The germline V gene has CDR1 KGHDR and CDR2 SFDVKD. The CDR3 DNA is TGTGCCACTACAAGCACAGGCGACCCCACAGATACGCAGTATTTT. It encodes CATTSTGDPTDTQYF.

The rearrangement links TRBV5-4 to TRBJ2-1; D is perhaps TRBD1 (5 bases). In germline, CDR1 is SGHNT, CDR2 YYREEE (reference sequence). V was trimmed by 10 bases and J by 0 bases, leaving 17 bases between them. The CDR3 sequence is 15 residues long. CDR3 sequence: CAGAGGESSYNEQFF. CDR3 bases: TGTGCCGGGGCCGGCGGAGAGAGCTCCTACAATGAGCAGTTCTTC.

This clone was detected a few times. The chain couples TRBV6-5 to TRBJ2-7; TRBD2 aligns across 11 bases. After removal of 7 bases from V and 7 bases from J, the junction contained 12 bases not matched to a gene. In germline, CDR1 is MNHEY, CDR2 SVGAGI. The CDR3 covers 15 residues. The CDR3 region is CASILLAGVVEEQYF. CDR3 nucleotides: TGTGCCAGCATATTACTAGCGGGAGTCGTCGAGGAGCAGTACTTC.